Shown below are 11 T cell receptor beta chains from a single sample sequenced in a study of technical replicates of blood from a few donors. Some clones are missing from TCRdb's copy, which holds only in-frame ones; the method was immunoSEQ multiplex PCR. Of more than 90,000 clones listed, roughly 95% are singletons. Sequences were obtained from T cells isolated from PBMCs. The receptor set was obtained from a human donor in good health.

V and J are TRBV11-2 and TRBJ2-7; D perhaps matches TRBD1 (5 bases). Deletions cut 1 base from V and 0 bases from J, with 10 bases between. The CDR3 is 15 amino acids. Germline V CDR1 and CDR2: SGHAT, FQNNGV. CDR3 sequence (DNA): TGTGCCAGCAGCTTAGCCCCCGACAGCTCCTACGAGCAGTACTTC. Protein product: CASSLAPDSSYEQYF.

This sequence joins TRBV7-4 and TRBJ1-2; D perhaps matches TRBD1 (6 bases). V gave up 11 bases and J gave up 5 bases, with 21 bases separating them. CDR3 length: 14 amino acids. CDR1 and CDR2 from the germline V gene are SGHVT and SQSDAQ. The CDR3 region is CASHGKGGVYGYTF. In nucleotides, the CDR3 is TGTGCCTCCCATGGTAAGGGGGGGGTGTATGGCTACACCTTC.

The V and J genes are TRBV10-1 and TRBJ2-1, with D uncertain. Germline V gene sequence: CDR1 WNHNN, CDR2 SYGVQD (reference sequence). The V end was cut by 6 bases, the J end by 5 bases, with 5 bases between. The CDR3 extends over 11 amino acids. CDR3 protein: CASSRNNEQFF. CDR3 in DNA: TGCGCCAGCAGCAGAAACAATGAGCAGTTCTTC.

The chain is built from TRBV27 and TRBJ2-3; TRBD2 is a possible D gene (6 bases). The CDR3 spans 16 residues. Germline lookup yields CDR1 MNHEY and CDR2 SMNVEV (reference sequence). V was pared by 6 bases and J by 3 bases, with 19 bases between. The CDR3 DNA reads as TGTGCCAGCAGCCCATACTGGACCGGGGGAACAGATACGCAGTATTTT. This translates into CASSPYWTGGTDTQYF.

The V call is TRBV28, the J call TRBJ1-2, with TRBD1 identical over 8 bases. V lost 3 bases and J lost 5; bases outside the gene matches: 5. The CDR3 has 14 amino acids. Per the germline V gene, CDR1 is MDHEN and CDR2 is SYDVKM. The CDR3, as DNA: TGTGCCAGCAGTTTGGCAGGGGGCGGGTATGGCTACACCTTC. This encodes CASSLAGGGYGYTF.

The gene calls are TRBV27 and TRBJ1-2; 7 nucleotides match TRBD1. V shed 8 bases, J shed 3 bases, and the junction held 21 bases outside the gene matches. The CDR3 consists of 18 residues. Germline V gene sequence: CDR1 MNHEY, CDR2 SMNVEV (reference sequence). DNA of the CDR3: TGTGCCAGCGGGATTACCAGACAGGGCCTCGGGAAGGACTATGGCTACACCTTC. Protein sequence: CASGITRQGLGKDYGYTF.

V and J are TRBV7-7 and TRBJ2-2; D is perhaps TRBD2 (7 bases). V lost 5 bases, J lost 5 bases, and 18 bases lay in between. This CDR3 contains 16 residues. Germline lookup yields CDR1 SSHAT and CDR2 FNYEAQ (reference sequence). The CDR3 sequence: CASSPAAAGATGELFF. CDR3 in DNA: TGTGCCAGCAGCCCGGCAGCCGCGGGGGCGACCGGGGAGCTGTTTTTT.

This clone was observed once. The chain employs TRBV7-9 and TRBJ1-2; D is undetermined. This CDR3 is 12 amino acids long. V was pared by 2 bases and J by 11 bases, with 12 bases between. Germline V gene lookup returns CDR1 SEHNR and CDR2 FQNEAQ (reference sequence). The CDR3 DNA follows: TGTGCCAGCAGCTTACAAACCCAGATGTACACCTTC. Translated, it gives CASSLQTQMYTF. Based on the CDR3 plus reference TRBV7-9 and TRBJ1-2, the full variable domain is DTGVSQNPRHKITKRGQNVTFRCDPISEHNRLYWYRQTLGQGPEFLTYFQNEAQLEKSRLLSDRFSAERPKGSFSTLEIQRTEQGDSAMYLCASSLQTQMYTFGSGTRLTVV.

The V gene is TRBV13, the J gene TRBJ2-1; 9 positions agree with TRBD1. Trimming cost V 3 bases and J 9 bases; bases outside gene matches: 21. Germline V lookup: CDR1 PRHDT, CDR2 FYEKMQ (reference sequence). The CDR3 length is 19 residues. The CDR3 here is CASSLSLSRPGTGHTEQFF. The CDR3 nucleotides are TGTGCCAGCAGCTTGTCTCTCTCAAGACCTGGGACAGGGCATACTGAGCAGTTCTTC.

The V and J genes are TRBV7-3 and TRBJ2-1; D remains ambiguous. The germline V gene has CDR1 SGHTA and CDR2 FQGTGA. The V and J ends lost 0 bases and 8 bases respectively, with 11 bases between them. CDR3 length: 14 amino acids. For the CDR3, the DNA is TGTGCCAGCAGCTTAACATCCGGTCACTATGAGCAGTTCTTC. It is translated as CASSLTSGHYEQFF.

The chain recombines TRBV27 with TRBJ2-7; a weak D match, TRBD2 (6 bases). V was cut by 2 bases and J by 3 bases, with 14 bases left in between. The germline CDR1 and CDR2 sequences are MNHEY and SMNVEV (reference sequence). The CDR3 has 15 amino acids. CDR3 nucleotide sequence: TGTGCCAGCAGTTTAGGAGGGGCAACAATCTACGAGCAGTACTTC. Encoded protein: CASSLGGATIYEQYF.